A selection of T cell receptor beta chains follows, all from one sample in a study of STAT5B mutations in CD4+ large granular lymphocyte leukemia. Sequenced by immunoSEQ multiplex PCR; TCRdb stores in-frame clones only, minus some. Among more than 30,000 clones listed, less than 90% were seen once. The sample consisted of CD4+ T cells from blood buffy coats. The source of these receptors is a human donor in good health. Both conserved end residues are part of each CDR3. D genes are given only for firm matches. Size is omitted from some rows. Given values are once, few, many or a class for expanded clones.

>TRBJ2-1|once|TRBD1|TRBV6-1
CASSEATGSPYNEQFF
TGTGCCAGCAGTGAAGCGACAGGGAGTCCCTACAATGAGCAGTTCTTC
>TRBJ2-7|NA|TRBD2|TRBV11-3
CASSLPGRNEQYF
TGTGCCAGCAGCTTACCCGGGAGGAACGAGCAGTACTTC
>TRBJ2-7|NA|TRBD2|TRBV15
CATSARLAVNYEQYF
TGTGCCACCAGCGCGCGACTAGCGGTTAACTACGAGCAGTACTTC
>TRBJ2-1|NA|TRBD2|TRBV19
CASSFRQGTSGYYNEQFF
TGTGCCAGTAGTTTTAGGCAAGGGACTAGCGGATACTACAATGAGCAGTTCTTC
>TRBJ1-5|NA|NA|TRBV28
CASSLVRQPQHF
TGTGCCAGCAGTTTAGTCCGGCAGCCCCAGCATTTT
>TRBJ2-3|NA|TRBD2|TRBV27
CASSLSAGVDTQYF
TGTGCCAGCAGTTTATCAGCGGGAGTAGATACGCAGTATTTT
>TRBJ1-2|NA|NA|TRBV28
CASSLTTGVGGYTF
TGTGCCAGCAGTTTAACTACGGGGGTGGGTGGCTACACCTTC
>TRBJ1-4|NA|NA|TRBV18
CASSPPSGASEKLFF
TGTGCCAGCTCACCACCGAGTGGGGCGAGTGAAAAACTGTTTTTT
>TRBJ2-1|NA|NA|TRBV5-4
CASSLPLSRLDEQFF
TGTGCCAGCAGCCTTCCGTTGAGTCGGCTAGATGAGCAGTTCTTC
>TRBJ2-2|NA|TRBD2|TRBV28
CASSFSVPPPGLYIPGELFF
TGTGCCAGCAGTTTTTCCGTGCCACCACCGGGACTATACATCCCCGGGGAGCTGTTTTTT